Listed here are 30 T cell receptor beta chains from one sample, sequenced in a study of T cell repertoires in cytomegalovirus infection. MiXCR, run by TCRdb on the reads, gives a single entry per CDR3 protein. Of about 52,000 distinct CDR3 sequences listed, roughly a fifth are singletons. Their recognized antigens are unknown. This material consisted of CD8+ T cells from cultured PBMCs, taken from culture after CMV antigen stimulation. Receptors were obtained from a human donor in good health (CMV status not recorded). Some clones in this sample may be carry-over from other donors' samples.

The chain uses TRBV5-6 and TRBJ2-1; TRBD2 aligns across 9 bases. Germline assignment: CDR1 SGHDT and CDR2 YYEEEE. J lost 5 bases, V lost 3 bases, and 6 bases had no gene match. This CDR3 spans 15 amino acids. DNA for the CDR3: TGTGCCAGCAGCTGGCGGGGGGGGGTTAACAATGAGCAGTTCTTC. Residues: CASSWRGGVNNEQFF.

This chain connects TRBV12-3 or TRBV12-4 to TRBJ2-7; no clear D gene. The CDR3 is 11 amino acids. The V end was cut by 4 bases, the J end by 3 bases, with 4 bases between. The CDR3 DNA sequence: TGTGCCAGCAGTTCCTACTACGAGCAGTACTTC. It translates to CASSSYYEQYF.

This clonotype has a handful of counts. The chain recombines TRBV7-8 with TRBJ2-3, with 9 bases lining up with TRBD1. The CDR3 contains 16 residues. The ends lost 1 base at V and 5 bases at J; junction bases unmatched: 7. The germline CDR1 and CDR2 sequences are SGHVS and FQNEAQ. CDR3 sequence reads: CASSLGSSTGGDTQYF. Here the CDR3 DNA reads TGTGCCAGCAGCTTAGGCTCGTCGACAGGGGGAGATACGCAGTATTTT.

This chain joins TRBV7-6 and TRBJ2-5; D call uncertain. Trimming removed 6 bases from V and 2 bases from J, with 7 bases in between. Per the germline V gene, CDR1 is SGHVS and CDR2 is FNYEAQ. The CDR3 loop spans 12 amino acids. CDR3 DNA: TGTGCCAGCAGGCGTAATCAAGAGACCCAGTACTTC. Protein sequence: CASRRNQETQYF.

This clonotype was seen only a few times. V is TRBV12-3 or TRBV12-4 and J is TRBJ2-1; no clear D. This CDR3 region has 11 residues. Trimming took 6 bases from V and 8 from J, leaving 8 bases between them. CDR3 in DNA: TGTGCCAGCAGCTTAAAGTATGAGCAGTTCTTC. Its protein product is CASSLKYEQFF.

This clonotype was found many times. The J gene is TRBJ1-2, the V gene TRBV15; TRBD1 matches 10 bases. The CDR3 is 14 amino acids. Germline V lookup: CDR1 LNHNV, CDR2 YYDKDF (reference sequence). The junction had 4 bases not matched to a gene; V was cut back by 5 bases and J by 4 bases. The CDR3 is CATSSRDRGYGYTF. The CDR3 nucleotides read TGTGCCACCAGCTCCCGGGACAGGGGCTATGGCTACACCTTC.

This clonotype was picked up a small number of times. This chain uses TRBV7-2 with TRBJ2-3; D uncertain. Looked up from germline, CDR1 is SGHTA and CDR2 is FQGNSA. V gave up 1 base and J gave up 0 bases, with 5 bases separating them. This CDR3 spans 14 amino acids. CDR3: CASSLVLSTDTQYF. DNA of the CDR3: TGTGCCAGCAGCTTAGTCTTAAGCACAGATACGCAGTATTTT. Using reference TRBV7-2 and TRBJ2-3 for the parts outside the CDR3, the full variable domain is GAGVSQSPSNKVTEKGKDVELRCDPISGHTALYWYRQSLGQGLEFLIYFQGNSAPDKSGLPSDRFSAERTGGSVSTLTIQRTQQEDSAVYLCASSLVLSTDTQYFGPGTRLTVL.

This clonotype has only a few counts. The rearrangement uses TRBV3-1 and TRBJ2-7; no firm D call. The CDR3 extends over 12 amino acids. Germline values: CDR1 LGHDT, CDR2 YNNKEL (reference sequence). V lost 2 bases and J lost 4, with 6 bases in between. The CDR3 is CASSQLKYEQYF. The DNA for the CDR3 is TGTGCCAGCAGCCAACTCAAGTACGAGCAGTACTTC.

The CDR3 region has the DNA TGTGCCAGCAGCGCATGGGGACTAGCGGGAGGTATAGATACGCAGTATTTT. Its protein product is CASSAWGLAGGIDTQYF. The rearrangement uses TRBV7-2 and TRBJ2-3, with 15 bases matching TRBD2. The length of the CDR3 is 17 residues. V was pared by 5 bases and J by 5 bases, with 8 bases of the junction left unmatched. Germline V gene data show CDR1 as SGHTA and CDR2 as FQGNSA. Complete variable domain (other parts from reference TRBV7-2 and TRBJ2-3): GAGVSQSPSNKVTEKGKDVELRCDPISGHTALYWYRQSLGQGLEFLIYFQGNSAPDKSGLPSDRFSAERTGGSVSTLTIQRTQQEDSAVYLCASSAWGLAGGIDTQYFGPGTRLTVL.

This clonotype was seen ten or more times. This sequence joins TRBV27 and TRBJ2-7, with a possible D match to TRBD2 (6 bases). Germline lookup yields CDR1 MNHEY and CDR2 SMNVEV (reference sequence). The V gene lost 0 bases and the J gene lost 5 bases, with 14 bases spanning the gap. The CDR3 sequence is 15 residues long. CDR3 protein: CASSLSNVGGDEQYF. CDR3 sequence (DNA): TGTGCCAGCAGTTTATCGAACGTGGGAGGCGACGAGCAGTACTTC.

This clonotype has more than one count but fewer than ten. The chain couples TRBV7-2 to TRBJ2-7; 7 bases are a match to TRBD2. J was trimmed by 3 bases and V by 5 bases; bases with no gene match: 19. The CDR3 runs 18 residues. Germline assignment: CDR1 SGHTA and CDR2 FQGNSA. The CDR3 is CASSPRAGTTYFDYEQYF. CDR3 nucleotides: TGTGCCAGCAGCCCTAGGGCAGGGACTACCTACTTTGACTACGAGCAGTACTTC.

The CDR3 nucleotides read TGTGCCAGCAGCTTAACGGACATATCTTACACCGGGGAGCTGTTTTTT. Protein product: CASSLTDISYTGELFF. V and J are TRBV7-9 and TRBJ2-2, with a possible D match to TRBD1 (5 bases). The CDR3 is made up of 16 amino acids. Trimming left V 2 bases short and J 3 bases short, with 13 bases between. Per the germline V gene, CDR1 is SEHNR and CDR2 is FQNEAQ (reference sequence).

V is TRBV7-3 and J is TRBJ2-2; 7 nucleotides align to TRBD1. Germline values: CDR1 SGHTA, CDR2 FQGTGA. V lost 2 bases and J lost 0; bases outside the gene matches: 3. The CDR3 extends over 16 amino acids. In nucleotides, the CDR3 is TGTGCCAGCAGCTTAGCCGGGACAGCGAACACCGGGGAGCTGTTTTTT. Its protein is CASSLAGTANTGELFF.

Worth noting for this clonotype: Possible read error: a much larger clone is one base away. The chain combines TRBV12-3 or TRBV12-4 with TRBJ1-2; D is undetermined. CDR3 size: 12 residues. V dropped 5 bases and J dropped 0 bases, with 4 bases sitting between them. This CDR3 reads CASSTTNYGYTF. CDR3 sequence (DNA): TGTGCCAGCAGTACGACTAACTATGGCTACACCTTC.

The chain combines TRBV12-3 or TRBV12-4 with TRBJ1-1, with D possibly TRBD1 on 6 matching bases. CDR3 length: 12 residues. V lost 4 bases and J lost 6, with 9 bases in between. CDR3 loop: CASSYRVAEAFF. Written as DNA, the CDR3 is TGTGCCAGCAGTTACAGGGTCGCTGAAGCTTTCTTT.

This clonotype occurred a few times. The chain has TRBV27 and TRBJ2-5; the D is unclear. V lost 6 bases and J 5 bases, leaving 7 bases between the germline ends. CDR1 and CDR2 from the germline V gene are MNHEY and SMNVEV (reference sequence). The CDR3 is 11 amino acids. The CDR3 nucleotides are TGTGCCAGCAGCACCGGGGAGACCCAGTACTTC. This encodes CASSTGETQYF.

The CDR3, as DNA: TGTGCCAGCAGTACCTCCTTTAGGGGGGTCAGCGAGCAGTACTTC. Translation gives CASSTSFRGVSEQYF. The V and J genes are TRBV27 and TRBJ2-7; D assignment may be TRBD1 or TRBD2 (6 bases each). This CDR3 region has 15 residues. Germline CDR1 MNHEY, CDR2 SMNVEV (reference sequence). V shed 5 bases and J shed 6 bases, with 20 bases lying between them.

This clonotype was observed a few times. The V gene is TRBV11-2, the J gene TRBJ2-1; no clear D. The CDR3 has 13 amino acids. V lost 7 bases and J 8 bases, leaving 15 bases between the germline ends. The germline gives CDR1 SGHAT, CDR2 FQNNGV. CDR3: CASTILGLDEQFF. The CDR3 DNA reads TGTGCCAGCACAATTTTGGGGTTGGATGAGCAGTTCTTC.

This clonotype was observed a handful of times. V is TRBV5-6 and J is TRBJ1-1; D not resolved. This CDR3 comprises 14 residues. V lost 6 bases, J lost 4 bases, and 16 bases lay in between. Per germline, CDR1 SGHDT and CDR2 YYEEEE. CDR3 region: CASKPTGPGTEAFF. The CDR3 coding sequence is TGTGCCAGCAAACCTACCGGGCCTGGCACTGAAGCTTTCTTT.

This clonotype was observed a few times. CDR3 sequence reads: CASSPQVRTDKYEQYF. CDR3 nucleotide sequence: TGTGCCAGCTCACCACAAGTGAGGACTGACAAATACGAGCAGTACTTC. The chain carries TRBV18 and TRBJ2-7, with D possibly TRBD2 on 5 matching bases. CDR3 length: 16 residues. Germline V gene sequence: CDR1 KGHSH, CDR2 LQKENI. Trimming shortened V by 1 base and J by 4 bases, and 17 bases separated the two germline ends.

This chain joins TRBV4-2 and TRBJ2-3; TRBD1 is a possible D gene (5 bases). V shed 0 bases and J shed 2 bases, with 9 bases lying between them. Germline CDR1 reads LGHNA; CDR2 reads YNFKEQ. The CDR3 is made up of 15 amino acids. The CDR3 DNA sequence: TGTGCCAGCAGCCAAGAGGGGCGGATCACAGATACGCAGTATTTT. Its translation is CASSQEGRITDTQYF.

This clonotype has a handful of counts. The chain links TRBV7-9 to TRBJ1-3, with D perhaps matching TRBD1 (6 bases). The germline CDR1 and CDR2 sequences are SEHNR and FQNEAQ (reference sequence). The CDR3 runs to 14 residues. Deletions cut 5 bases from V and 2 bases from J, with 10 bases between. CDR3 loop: CASSEQGTGNTIYF. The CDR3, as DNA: TGTGCCAGCAGCGAACAGGGTACTGGAAACACCATATATTTT.

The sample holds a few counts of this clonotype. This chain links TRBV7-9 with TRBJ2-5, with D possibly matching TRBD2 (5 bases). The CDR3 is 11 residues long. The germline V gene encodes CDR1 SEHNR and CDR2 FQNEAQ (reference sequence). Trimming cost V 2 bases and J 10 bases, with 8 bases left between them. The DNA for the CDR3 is TGTGCCAGCAGCTTACCCGGGGACCAGTACTTC. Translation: CASSLPGDQYF.

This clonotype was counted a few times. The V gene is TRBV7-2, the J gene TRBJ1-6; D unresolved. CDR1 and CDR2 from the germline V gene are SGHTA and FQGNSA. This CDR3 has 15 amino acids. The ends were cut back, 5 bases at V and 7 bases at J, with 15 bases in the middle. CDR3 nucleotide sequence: TGTGCCAGCAGCGACTGGACCACTGGGAATTCACCCCTCCACTTT. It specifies CASSDWTTGNSPLHF.

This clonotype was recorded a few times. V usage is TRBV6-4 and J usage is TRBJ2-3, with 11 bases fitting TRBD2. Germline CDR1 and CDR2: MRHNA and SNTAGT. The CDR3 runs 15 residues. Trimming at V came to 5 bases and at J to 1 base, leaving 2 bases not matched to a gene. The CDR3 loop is CASSLLAGGTDTQYF. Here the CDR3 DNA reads TGTGCCAGCAGTCTACTAGCGGGGGGCACAGATACGCAGTATTTT.

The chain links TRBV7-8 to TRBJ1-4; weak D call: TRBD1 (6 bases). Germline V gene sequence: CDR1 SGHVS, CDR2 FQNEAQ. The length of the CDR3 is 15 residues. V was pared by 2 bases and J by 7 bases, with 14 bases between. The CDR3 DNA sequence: TGTGCCAGCAGCTTATTTCAGGGGAGGGGTGAAAAACTGTTTTTT. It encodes CASSLFQGRGEKLFF. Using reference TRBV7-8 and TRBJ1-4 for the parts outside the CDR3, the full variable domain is GAGVSQSPRYKVAKRGQDVALRCDPISGHVSLFWYQQALGQGPEFLTYFQNEAQLDKSGLPSDRFFAERPEGSVSTLKIQRTQQEDSAVYLCASSLFQGRGEKLFFGSGTQLSVL.

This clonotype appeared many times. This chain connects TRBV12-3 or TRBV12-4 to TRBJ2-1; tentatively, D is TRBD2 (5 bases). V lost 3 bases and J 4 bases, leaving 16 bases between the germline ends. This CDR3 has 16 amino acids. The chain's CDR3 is CASSFLSERNYNEQFF. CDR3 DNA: TGTGCCAGCAGTTTTCTTTCAGAGCGGAATTACAATGAGCAGTTCTTC.

For the CDR3, the DNA is TGTGCCAGTAGAGTGGGGGGACAGGGGGCGATTGAAGCTTTCTTT. It codes for CASRVGGQGAIEAFF. V gene TRBV19 combines with J gene TRBJ1-1, with 12 positions matching TRBD1. The CDR3 spans 15 residues. The ends lost 6 bases at V and 7 bases at J; junction bases unmatched: 9. Germline V lookup: CDR1 LNHDA, CDR2 SQIVND (reference sequence).

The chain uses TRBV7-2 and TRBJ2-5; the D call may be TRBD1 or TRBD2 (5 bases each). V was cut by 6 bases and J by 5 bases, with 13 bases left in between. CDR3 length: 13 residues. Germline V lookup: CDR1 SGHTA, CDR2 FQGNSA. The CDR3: CASSILGDETQYF. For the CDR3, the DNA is TGTGCCAGCAGTATCTTAGGGGACGAGACCCAGTACTTC.

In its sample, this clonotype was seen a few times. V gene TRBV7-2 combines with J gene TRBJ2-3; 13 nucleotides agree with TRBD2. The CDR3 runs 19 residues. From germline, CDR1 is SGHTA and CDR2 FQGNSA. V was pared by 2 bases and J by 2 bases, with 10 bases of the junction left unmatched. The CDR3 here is CASSLRSGTSGENTDTQYF. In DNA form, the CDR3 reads TGTGCCAGCAGCTTACGATCCGGGACTAGCGGGGAGAACACAGATACGCAGTATTTT.